The present T cell receptor (beta chain) was sequenced within a study of cytomegalovirus exposure and HLA in healthy donors. PCR involved 60 Vbeta and 13 Jbeta primers. Some clones are missing from TCRdb's copy, which holds only in-frame ones; the method was immunoSEQ multiplex PCR. The sample includes under 90,000 clones, 65% to 75% of them seen just once. The clonotype originates from a man between 40 and 49 years old in good health and CMV-seropositive. Sequencing was performed on PBMCs.

The CDR3 region is CASSLDRGNEQFF. In DNA form, the CDR3 reads TGTGCCAGCAGCTTAGACAGGGGGAATGAGCAGTTCTTC. The chain carries TRBV11-2 and TRBJ2-1; 7 nucleotides align to TRBD1. V shed 0 bases, J shed 7 bases, and the junction held 0 bases outside the gene matches. The CDR3 extends over 13 amino acids. CDR1 and CDR2 from the germline V gene are SGHAT and FQNNGV.